Below are 16 T cell receptor beta chains sequenced from a single sample in a study of cytomegalovirus exposure and HLA in healthy donors. The data were produced by immunoSEQ multiplex PCR, yet TCRdb's version contains in-frame clones alone and is incomplete. Counted here are 250,000 or so clones, approximately 87% occurring once; the ten biggest clones make up about 2.5%. The sample consisted of PBMCs. These receptors came from a man aged 18-30 years in good health and CMV-seronegative.

The rearrangement joins TRBV4-1 to TRBJ2-5; the D gene is possibly TRBD1 (6 bases). The germline V gene has CDR1 MGHRA and CDR2 YSYEKL. The CDR3 contains 15 residues. Trimming stripped 0 bases from V and 2 bases from J, with 10 bases between. CDR3 nucleotides: TGCGCCAGCAGCCAAGATTCAGGACAGCAAGAGACCCAGTACTTC. Its translation: CASSQDSGQQETQYF.

The chain uses TRBV10-3 and TRBJ2-3; 8 bases line up with TRBD2. V lost 11 bases and J lost 6; bases outside the gene matches: 7. CDR1 and CDR2 from the germline V gene are ENHRY and SYGVKD. CDR3 length: 12 residues. The chain's CDR3 is CAAQPGGDTQYF. The CDR3, as DNA: TGTGCCGCCCAGCCGGGGGGGGATACGCAGTATTTT.

V gene TRBV27 combines with J gene TRBJ2-1; 7 bases are a match to TRBD1. Trimming cost V 3 bases and J 8 bases; bases outside gene matches: 7. Germline V lookup: CDR1 MNHEY, CDR2 SMNVEV (reference sequence). The CDR3 consists of 14 residues. The CDR3 spells CASSFTYRGDEQFF. Written as DNA, the CDR3 is TGTGCCAGCAGTTTCACGTACAGGGGCGATGAGCAGTTCTTC.

This clone showed up just once. The chain has TRBV19 and TRBJ2-5, with unresolved D. Trimming stripped 5 bases from V and 4 bases from J, with 20 bases between. The length of the CDR3 is 16 residues. In germline, CDR1 is LNHDA, CDR2 SQIVND (reference sequence). CDR3 region: CASSVGRSSSIETQYF. The CDR3 DNA is TGTGCCAGTAGTGTAGGACGGAGTTCTTCCATAGAGACCCAGTACTTC.

This clone was seen only once. The CDR3 loop reads CASSARQGGFF. CDR3 DNA: TGTGCCAGCAGTGCCCGACAGGGGGGATTCTTC. The chain employs TRBV25-1 and TRBJ2-1, with 9 bases that match TRBD1. This CDR3 comprises 11 residues. Germline trimming cut 4 bases from V and 16 bases from J; bases unmatched to any gene: 5. Germline CDR1 and CDR2: MGHDK and SYGVNS.

The chain has TRBV27 and TRBJ2-1; D perhaps matches TRBD2 (5 bases). From germline, CDR1 is MNHEY and CDR2 SMNVEV (reference sequence). The CDR3 consists of 13 residues. Trimming removed 4 bases at V and 4 bases at J, with 8 bases between. The CDR3 sequence is CASSWTPYNEQFF. The CDR3 DNA sequence: TGTGCCAGCAGTTGGACTCCTTACAATGAGCAGTTCTTC.

The rearrangement uses TRBV7-9 and TRBJ1-4, with a possible D match to TRBD1 (5 bases). V was shortened by 1 base and J by 8 bases, with 11 bases between the two germline ends. CDR3 length equals 14 residues. From germline, CDR1 is SEHNR and CDR2 FQNEAQ (reference sequence). The CDR3 DNA reads TGTGCCAGCAGCTTAGAGGGGCCAGAGGAAAAACTGTTTTTT. Protein sequence: CASSLEGPEEKLFF.

The chain is built from TRBV7-2 and TRBJ2-5, with 7 bases fitting TRBD1. The CDR3 extends over 14 amino acids. CDR1 and CDR2 (germline): SGHTA, FQGNSA. V trimming: 4 bases; J trimming: 5 bases; junction bases outside the gene matches: 7. The CDR3 DNA follows: TGTGCCAGCAGCTCCGGACAGGTCGGGGAGACCCAGTACTTC. Its protein is CASSSGQVGETQYF. Full variable domain (rest looked up from reference TRBV7-2 and TRBJ2-5): GAGVSQSPSNKVTEKGKDVELRCDPISGHTALYWYRQSLGQGLEFLIYFQGNSAPDKSGLPSDRFSAERTGGSVSTLTIQRTQQEDSAVYLCASSSGQVGETQYFGPGTRLLVL.

The rearrangement joins TRBV10-2 to TRBJ2-1, with 7 bases that match TRBD2. The CDR3 totals 16 residues. Germline V gene data show CDR1 as WSHSY and CDR2 as SAAADI. J was trimmed by 0 bases and V by 7 bases; bases with no gene match: 9. CDR3: CASMGLTGDSYNEQFF. CDR3 bases: TGCGCCAGCATGGGACTAACGGGAGACTCCTACAATGAGCAGTTCTTC.

This clone was counted a single time. V is TRBV10-2 and J is TRBJ2-3, with 8 positions matching TRBD2. Germline CDR1 reads WSHSY; CDR2 reads SAAADI. V dropped 3 bases and J dropped 11; count of bases not matched to a gene: 4. The CDR3 contains 12 residues. The CDR3 sequence: CASSEGAGGQYF. The CDR3 DNA is TGCGCCAGCAGTGAAGGCGCGGGGGGGCAGTATTTT.

The chain employs TRBV15 and TRBJ2-1; D gene uncertain. This CDR3 is 15 amino acids long. The germline V gene encodes CDR1 LNHNV and CDR2 YYDKDF (reference sequence). V was pared by 1 base and J by 0 bases, with 7 bases between. The CDR3 region has the DNA TGTGCCACCAGCAGAGCAGGCAGCTCCTACAATGAGCAGTTCTTC. It translates to CATSRAGSSYNEQFF.

This clone was counted a single time. The V and J genes are TRBV15 and TRBJ2-6; a weak D match, TRBD2 (6 bases). V was shortened by 0 bases and J by 2 bases, with 11 bases between the two germline ends. There are 17 residues in the CDR3. In germline, CDR1 is LNHNV, CDR2 YYDKDF (reference sequence). The CDR3, as DNA: TGTGCCACCAGCAGAGATCTCGGAGGGACTGGGGCCAACGTCCTGACTTTC. This translates into CATSRDLGGTGANVLTF. Drawing the rest from reference TRBV15 and TRBJ2-6, the complete variable domain is DAMVIQNPRYQVTQFGKPVTLSCSQTLNHNVMYWYQQKSSQAPKLLFHYYDKDFNNEADTPDNFQSRRPNTSFCFLDIRSPGLGDTAMYLCATSRDLGGTGANVLTFGAGSRLTVL.

V is TRBV28 and J is TRBJ2-7; D gene uncertain. The length of the CDR3 is 14 residues. The V end lost 2 bases, the J end lost 4 bases, and 12 bases lay between the germline ends. Germline values: CDR1 MDHEN, CDR2 SYDVKM. In DNA, the CDR3 is TGTGCCAGCAGTTTAGCGCCCGCGGTGTACGAGCAGTACTTC. As protein: CASSLAPAVYEQYF.

CDR3: CASSPSTGEVGNTIYF. CDR3 DNA sequence: TGTGCCAGCAGCCCTTCGACAGGGGAGGTGGGAAACACCATATATTTT. The J gene is TRBJ1-3, the V gene TRBV27; TRBD1 agrees at 8 bases. Trimming at V came to 6 bases and at J to 4 bases, leaving 11 bases not matched to a gene. This CDR3 spans 16 amino acids. The germline gives CDR1 MNHEY, CDR2 SMNVEV (reference sequence).

This chain connects TRBV4-1 to TRBJ2-2, with TRBD2 as a possible D gene (6 bases). The CDR3 runs to 17 residues. The germline V gene has CDR1 MGHRA and CDR2 YSYEKL. V lost 1 base to trimming and J lost 1 base, with 13 bases between them. CDR3 DNA: TGCGCCAGCAGCCAAGGTTCTGGACTATTGAACACCGGGGAGCTGTTTTTT. This codes for CASSQGSGLLNTGELFF.

The rearrangement links TRBV4-2 to TRBJ1-1; a possible D gene is TRBD1 (5 bases). The V gene lost 2 bases and the J gene lost 4 bases, with 17 bases spanning the gap. Germline CDR1 is LGHNA and CDR2 is YNFKEQ. This CDR3 is built from 16 residues. The CDR3 nucleotides are TGTGCCAGCAGCCAATCGATCTCCCAGGGTTTCACTGAAGCTTTCTTT. This translates into CASSQSISQGFTEAFF.